This is a list of T cell receptor beta chains from one sample in a study of cytomegalovirus exposure and HLA in healthy donors. The repertoire was sequenced with immunoSEQ multiplex PCR; TCRdb's copy has only in-frame clones and lacks some. The sample holds under 90,000 clones, roughly 70% seen once. The material sequenced was PBMCs. These receptors originate from a man aged 35-49 years in good health and CMV-seropositive. The CDR3 runs from the conserved cysteine through the conserved F or W. A D gene is named only where the DNA matches it firmly. Clone size is not always given. Where it is, it says once, few, many or a class for expanded clones.

V: TRBV6-1
size: NA
J: TRBJ1-2
D: NA
CDR3: CASPSPGIYGYTF
DNA: TGTGCCAGCCCTTCGCCGGGGATCTATGGCTACACCTTC

V: TRBV9
size: few
J: TRBJ2-3
D: TRBD2
CDR3: CASSAGLAGSTDTQYF
DNA: TGTGCCAGCAGCGCTGGACTAGCGGGAAGCACAGATACGCAGTATTTT

V: TRBV27
size: NA
J: TRBJ1-3
D: TRBD1
CDR3: CASSPDRAGNTIYF
DNA: TGTGCCAGCAGTCCAGACAGGGCTGGAAACACCATATATTTT

V: TRBV14
size: NA
J: TRBJ2-7
D: NA
CDR3: CASSQDLGRSYEQYF
DNA: TGTGCCAGCAGCCAAGATTTGGGGAGATCCTACGAGCAGTACTTC

V: TRBV28
size: few
J: TRBJ1-4
D: NA
CDR3: CASRLTGSLNEKLFF
DNA: TGTGCCAGCAGGCTAACAGGTTCACTCAATGAAAAACTGTTTTTT

V: TRBV7-8
size: NA
J: TRBJ1-4
D: TRBD1
CDR3: CASRPYGGGEDEKLFF
DNA: TGTGCCAGCAGACCTTATGGAGGGGGCGAGGATGAAAAACTGTTTTTT

V: TRBV1
size: once
J: TRBJ2-3
D: NA
CDR3: CTSSQGRTSGTDTQYF
DNA: TGCACCAGCAGCCAAGGACGGACTAGCGGCACAGATACGCAGTATTTT

V: TRBV6-1
size: NA
J: TRBJ2-2
D: TRBD2
CDR3: CASSVLAGGPTGELFF
DNA: TGTGCCAGCAGTGTCCTAGCGGGAGGCCCCACCGGGGAGCTGTTTTTT

V: TRBV6-1
size: NA
J: TRBJ1-5
D: NA
CDR3: CASSVLDSNQPQHF
DNA: TGTGCCAGCAGTGTCCTAGATAGCAATCAGCCCCAGCATTTT

V: TRBV7-8
size: NA
J: TRBJ2-5
D: NA
CDR3: CASSLVFSSRGETQYF
DNA: TGTGCCAGCAGCTTAGTTTTTTCCTCGAGGGGGGAGACCCAGTACTTC

V: TRBV7-9
size: NA
J: TRBJ2-3
D: NA
CDR3: CASSSDLSTDTQYF
DNA: TGTGCCAGCAGCTCCGACTTGAGCACAGATACGCAGTATTTT

V: TRBV28
size: NA
J: TRBJ1-1
D: TRBD1
CDR3: CASRGQGAKGTEAFF
DNA: TGTGCCAGCAGGGGACAGGGGGCGAAGGGGACTGAAGCTTTCTTT

V: TRBV10-2
size: NA
J: TRBJ2-1
D: NA
CDR3: CASTTSDRYNEQFF
DNA: TGCGCCAGCACCACATCAGACAGGTACAATGAGCAGTTCTTC

V: TRBV19
size: few
J: TRBJ1-1
D: TRBD1
CDR3: CASSTAQGMDTEAFF
DNA: TGTGCCAGTAGTACCGCACAGGGGATGGACACTGAAGCTTTCTTT

V: TRBV28
size: many
J: TRBJ1-1
D: NA
CDR3: CASGRNTEAFF
DNA: TGTGCCAGCGGCCGGAACACTGAAGCTTTCTTT

V: TRBV28
size: NA
J: TRBJ1-2
D: NA
CDR3: CASSTHREYGYTF
DNA: TGTGCCAGCAGCACTCACAGGGAATATGGCTACACCTTC

V: TRBV6-1
size: NA
J: TRBJ2-5
D: TRBD2
CDR3: CASSENYASGGNGETQYF
DNA: TGTGCCAGCAGTGAAAATTATGCCAGCGGGGGGAACGGAGAGACCCAGTACTTC

V: TRBV2
size: NA
J: TRBJ1-4
D: TRBD1
CDR3: CASSERTGFTTNEKLFF
DNA: TGTGCCAGCAGTGAAAGGACAGGGTTTACAACTAATGAAAAACTGTTTTTT

V: TRBV12-2
size: NA
J: TRBJ2-7
D: NA
CDR3: CASRLARRWAGVSSYEQYF
DNA: TGTGCAAGTCGCTTAGCGAGACGATGGGCGGGGGTTAGCTCCTACGAGCAGTACTTC

V: TRBV2
size: medium-sized
J: TRBJ1-5
D: NA
CDR3: CASSEEGGINQPQHF
DNA: TGTGCCAGCAGTGAAGAGGGAGGAATCAATCAGCCCCAGCATTTT

V: TRBV7-2
size: NA
J: TRBJ2-7
D: TRBD1
CDR3: CASSFVGTGDSSYEQYF
DNA: TGTGCCAGCAGCTTCGTGGGGACAGGAGATTCCTCCTACGAGCAGTACTTC

V: TRBV7-2
size: NA
J: TRBJ2-1
D: NA
CDR3: CASSFIEGVNNEQFF
DNA: TGTGCCAGCAGCTTTATTGAAGGGGTTAACAATGAGCAGTTCTTC

V: TRBV10-3
size: few
J: TRBJ1-5
D: NA
CDR3: CAISESTANQPQHF
DNA: TGTGCCATCAGTGAGTCTACAGCTAATCAGCCCCAGCATTTT

V: TRBV30
size: NA
J: TRBJ2-2
D: NA
CDR3: CAWSPNHPTGKELGAGELFF
DNA: TGTGCCTGGAGTCCTAACCATCCCACAGGGAAGGAGCTAGGCGCCGGGGAGCTGTTTTTT

V: TRBV19
size: NA
J: TRBJ1-1
D: NA
CDR3: CASSSQGANTEAFF
DNA: TGTGCCAGTAGTTCTCAAGGGGCTAACACTGAAGCTTTCTTT

V: TRBV6-1
size: NA
J: TRBJ1-1
D: NA
CDR3: CASSTGSPNTEAFF
DNA: TGTGCCAGCAGTACCGGGTCCCCGAACACTGAAGCTTTCTTT

V: TRBV29-1
size: NA
J: TRBJ1-1
D: NA
CDR3: CSVRPGNTEAFF
DNA: TGCAGCGTAAGGCCAGGGAACACTGAAGCTTTCTTT

V: TRBV30
size: once
J: TRBJ2-3
D: TRBD2
CDR3: CAWSRERGGDTQYF
DNA: TGTGCCTGGAGTCGGGAGCGGGGGGGGGATACGCAGTATTTT

V: TRBV14
size: NA
J: TRBJ2-3
D: NA
CDR3: CASKDSFSSTDTQYF
DNA: TGTGCCAGCAAGGACTCATTTTCTAGCACAGATACGCAGTATTTT